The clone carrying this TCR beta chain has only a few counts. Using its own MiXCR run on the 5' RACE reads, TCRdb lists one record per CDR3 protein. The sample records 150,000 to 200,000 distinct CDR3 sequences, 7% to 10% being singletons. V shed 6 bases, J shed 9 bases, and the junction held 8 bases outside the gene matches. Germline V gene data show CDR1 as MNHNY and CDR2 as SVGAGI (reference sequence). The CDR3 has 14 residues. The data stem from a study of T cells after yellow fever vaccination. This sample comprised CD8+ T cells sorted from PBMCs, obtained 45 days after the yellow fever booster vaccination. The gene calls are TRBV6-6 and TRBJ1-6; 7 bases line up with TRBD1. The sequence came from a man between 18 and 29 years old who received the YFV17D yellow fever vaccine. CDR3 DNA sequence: TGTGCCAGCAGACTGGGACAGACCCGTTCACCCCTCCACTTT. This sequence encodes CASRLGQTRSPLHF.